Listed below are T cell receptor beta chains from one sample, sequenced in a study of T-cell reconstitution after alpha-beta-depleted transplantation in children. MiXCR was run by TCRdb on the PCR reads, yielding one entry per CDR3 protein. The table lists about 500,000 distinct CDR3 sequences, around a third of them singletons. The sequencing here drew on PBMCs from the stem cell graft donor, taken from the stem cell graft. The source is a human donor who donated a stem cell graft to a child with aplastic anemia. The CDR3 runs from the conserved cysteine through the conserved F or W. D genes are given only for firm matches. Rows give clone size only sometimes, using once, few, many, or a class for an expanded clone.

j_call,v_call,cdr3_length,d_call,clone_size,cdr3_aa,cdr3_nt
TRBJ2-1,TRBV20-1,13,-,few,CRILGDRYNEQFF,TGCAGGATTCTGGGGGATCGTTACAATGAGCAGTTCTTC
TRBJ2-3,TRBV27,22,TRBD2,-,CASSSILNRLAGMKGATDTQYF,TGTGCCAGCAGTTCTATCCTCAACAGACTAGCGGGAATGAAGGGGGCCACAGATACGCAGTATTTT
TRBJ1-2,TRBV27,11,-,few,CASRGNGGYTF,TGTGCCAGCAGAGGCAATGGAGGCTACACCTTC
TRBJ2-2,TRBV4-3,16,-,-,CASSQDTAVNTGELFF,TGCGCCAGCAGCCAAGATACAGCGGTGAACACCGGGGAGCTGTTTTTT
TRBJ2-1,TRBV30,13,-,few,CAWSALDFLEQFF,TGTGCCTGGAGCGCCCTGGATTTTCTGGAGCAGTTCTTC
TRBJ2-7,TRBV28,15,-,-,CSAVTGGRVNREQYF,TGTTCAGCAGTGACGGGGGGCAGGGTTAATCGCGAGCAGTACTTC
TRBJ1-1,TRBV6-5,14,-,-,CASSYGGARTEAFF,TGTGCCAGCAGTTATGGGGGGGCGAGGACTGAAGCTTTCTTT
TRBJ1-2,TRBV7-9,15,-,few,CASSSTVGYNYGYTF,TGTGCCAGCAGTTCAACTGTCGGTTATAACTATGGCTACACCTTC
TRBJ1-5,TRBV6-2/TRBV6-3,14,TRBD1,few,CASSSRDRDQPQHF,TGTGCCAGCAGTTCCAGGGACAGGGACCAGCCCCAGCATTTT
TRBJ2-3,TRBV12-3/TRBV12-4,16,-,few,CASSLGTTSILGTQYF,TGTGCCAGCAGTTTAGGGACGACCTCCATCCTGGGTACGCAGTATTTT
TRBJ2-5,TRBV6-1,16,TRBD2,-,CASSFRGLAGGETQYF,TGTGCCAGCAGCTTCCGGGGACTAGCGGGCGGAGAGACCCAGTACTTC
TRBJ1-1,TRBV28,13,-,-,CASSEGDNTEAFF,TGTGCCAGCAGTGAGGGCGACAACACTGAAGCTTTCTTT
TRBJ2-3,TRBV27,16,TRBD1,-,CASKTGGPLSTDTQYF,TGTGCCAGCAAGACAGGGGGACCACTTAGCACAGATACGCAGTATTTT
TRBJ2-3,TRBV18,13,-,-,CASSPPSADTQYF,TGTGCCAGCTCACCACCCTCAGCAGATACGCAGTATTTT
TRBJ1-1,TRBV12-3/TRBV12-4,12,-,-,CASKPGNTEAFF,TGTGCCAGCAAGCCAGGGAACACTGAAGCTTTCTTT
TRBJ2-1,TRBV2,14,TRBD1,few,CASSRDRKQNEQFF,TGTGCCAGCAGCCGGGACAGAAAACAGAATGAGCAGTTCTTC
TRBJ2-7,TRBV7-2,12,-,few,CASSPRLAEQYF,TGTGCCAGCAGCCCTCGGCTAGCCGAGCAGTACTTC
TRBJ1-1,TRBV29-1,16,-,-,CSVEVEGRPINTEAFF,TGCAGCGTTGAAGTGGAAGGGCGCCCAATAAACACTGAAGCTTTCTTT
TRBJ2-1,TRBV27,15,-,-,CASSVYRSSYNEQFF,TGTGCCAGCAGTGTTTACCGAAGCTCCTACAATGAGCAGTTCTTC
TRBJ2-1,TRBV12-3/TRBV12-4,16,-,-,CASSPGWETPYNEQFF,TGTGCCAGCAGCCCCGGGTGGGAAACCCCCTACAATGAGCAGTTCTTC
TRBJ2-1,TRBV7-9,16,TRBD1,-,CASSFDRGRSYNEQFF,TGTGCCAGCAGCTTTGACAGGGGGCGCTCCTACAATGAGCAGTTCTTC
TRBJ2-1,TRBV25-1,13,-,few,CASSEWVSNEQFF,TGTGCCAGCAGTGAATGGGTTAGCAATGAGCAGTTCTTC
TRBJ2-3,TRBV7-2,14,-,-,CASSLIPGTDTQYF,TGTGCCAGCAGCTTGATACCGGGCACAGATACGCAGTATTTT
TRBJ2-5,TRBV5-1,13,-,-,CASSSEIGETQYF,TGCGCCAGCAGCTCGGAAATAGGGGAGACCCAGTACTTC
TRBJ2-1,TRBV12-3/TRBV12-4,15,TRBD2,-,CASSTTSGSYNEQFF,TGTGCCAGCAGTACGACTAGCGGGAGCTACAATGAGCAGTTCTTC
TRBJ2-7,TRBV4-3,16,-,once,CASSQDLTTFFYEQYF,TGCGCCAGCAGCCAAGATTTAACCACCTTCTTCTACGAGCAGTACTTC
TRBJ2-1,TRBV5-4,18,-,-,CASIGGFRRELRGNEQFF,TGTGCCAGCATCGGAGGGTTTCGGCGGGAGCTTAGGGGGAATGAGCAGTTCTTC
TRBJ2-1,TRBV7-2,16,TRBD2,-,CASSPRAGAKFNEQFF,TGTGCCAGCAGCCCCAGGGCGGGAGCCAAGTTCAATGAGCAGTTCTTC
TRBJ2-1,TRBV11-2,18,TRBD2,few,CASSLVPLAAEIYNEQFF,TGTGCCAGCAGCTTAGTTCCCCTAGCGGCAGAGATTTACAATGAGCAGTTCTTC